This T cell receptor (beta chain) was captured in a study of T cell changes during pregnancy in multiple sclerosis. Profiled with immunoSEQ multiplex PCR; TCRdb holds only in-frame clones, not every one. The data contain tens of thousands of clones, approximately 90% of them singletons. This clone is a singleton in its sample. The germline CDR1 and CDR2 sequences are LGHNA and YSLEER. V lost 2 bases to trimming and J lost 4 bases, with 14 bases between them. The CDR3 runs to 15 residues. The genes are TRBV4-3 and TRBJ2-5; TRBD2 might be the D (7 bases). The sequence came from a female donor in good health, enrolled as a control in a pregnancy study. This specimen consisted of CD8+ T cells from peripheral blood mononuclear cells, obtained in the first trimester of pregnancy. CDR3 DNA sequence: TGCGCCAGCAGCCAAAGTAGGGGGGGTGGAGAGACCCAGTACTTC. As protein: CASSQSRGGGETQYF.